This T cell receptor (beta chain) was recovered during a study of OX40 agonist ivuxolimab in advanced cancers. Libraries were prepared by immunoSEQ multiplex PCR; TCRdb keeps only in-frame clonotypes and omits some of them. In the table there are tens of thousands of clones, 70% to 90% of which are singletons. With 4 bases removed from V and 2 bases from J, the gap between germline ends came to 12 bases. This CDR3 is 15 amino acids long. Per the germline V gene, CDR1 is ENHRY and CDR2 is SYGVKD. This clonotype was sampled from an adult with an advanced solid tumor such as melanoma, head and neck, liver or kidney cancer. This material consisted of CD4+ or CD8+ T cells sorted from blood, taken in a trial of the OX40 agonist ivuxolimab. The rearrangement links TRBV10-3 to TRBJ1-3; D is ambiguous. The CDR3, as DNA: TGTGCCATCAGTGCCGGGGTCGGGGCTGGAAACACCATATATTTT. Translated: CAISAGVGAGNTIYF.